The 22 T cell receptor beta chains listed next were all sequenced from one sample in a study of OX40 agonist ivuxolimab in advanced cancers. This table comes from immunoSEQ multiplex PCR, and its TCRdb copy is limited to in-frame clones, with some not included. The table has about 38,000 clones, over 70% seen once. The input for sequencing was CD4+ or CD8+ T cells sorted from blood, taken in a trial of the OX40 agonist ivuxolimab. All receptors derive from an adult with an advanced solid tumor such as melanoma, head and neck, liver or kidney cancer.

CDR3 protein: CASSTGTGGPGELFF. CDR3 DNA: TGTGCCAGTAGCACTGGGACAGGGGGTCCCGGGGAGCTGTTTTTT. The chain is built from TRBV19 and TRBJ2-2; 11 nucleotides match TRBD1. The CDR3 has 15 amino acids. Germline lookup yields CDR1 LNHDA and CDR2 SQIVND (reference sequence). V was pared by 6 bases and J by 6 bases, with 6 bases of the junction left unmatched.

This chain connects TRBV11-3 to TRBJ2-3; 10 bases line up with TRBD2. This CDR3 spans 16 amino acids. Germline V gene sequence: CDR1 SGHNT, CDR2 YENEEA. Trimming removed 4 bases from V and 6 bases from J; junction bases left unmatched: 10. Here the CDR3 reads CASSSGTSVLGDTQYF. The CDR3, as DNA: TGTGCCAGCAGCTCCGGGACTAGCGTTTTAGGGGATACGCAGTATTTT.

The V call is TRBV28, the J call TRBJ1-4; D is undetermined. From germline, CDR1 is MDHEN and CDR2 SYDVKM. V lost 8 bases, J lost 5 bases, and 15 bases lay in between. CDR3 size: 14 residues. The chain's CDR3 is CASRGGVGNEKLFF. The CDR3 coding sequence is TGTGCCAGCCGTGGTGGGGTTGGGAATGAAAAACTGTTTTTT.

The chain couples TRBV28 to TRBJ2-7, with D unresolved. This CDR3 spans 12 amino acids. Looked up from germline, CDR1 is MDHEN and CDR2 is SYDVKM. Trimming stripped 6 bases from V and 2 bases from J, with 8 bases between. CDR3 DNA sequence: TGTGCCAGCAGCCGCCGAGCCTACGAGCAGTACTTC. Translating gives CASSRRAYEQYF.

The chain is built from TRBV19 and TRBJ2-5, with TRBD1 matching 8 bases. The trim removed 1 base at V and 4 bases at J, leaving 8 bases unmatched. CDR3 length equals 16 residues. Germline V gene lookup returns CDR1 LNHDA and CDR2 SQIVND (reference sequence). DNA for the CDR3: TGTGCCAGTAGTATAGTCCGGACAGGGCCCCGAGAGACCCAGTACTTC. As protein: CASSIVRTGPRETQYF. Full variable domain (remainder filled in from reference TRBV19 and TRBJ2-5): DGGITQSPKYLFRKEGQNVTLSCEQNLNHDAMYWYRQDPGQGLRLIYYSQIVNDFQKGDIAEGYSVSREKKESFPLTVTSAQKNPTAFYLCASSIVRTGPRETQYFGPGTRLLVL.

This sequence joins TRBV29-1 and TRBJ2-5; possibly TRBD1 or TRBD2 for D (5 bases each). The germline V gene has CDR1 SQVTM and CDR2 ANQGSEA. V lost 4 bases and J 0 bases, leaving 6 bases between the germline ends. The CDR3 is made up of 12 amino acids. This chain's CDR3 is CSVAGHQETQYF. CDR3 sequence (DNA): TGCAGCGTTGCGGGGCACCAAGAGACCCAGTACTTC.

V usage is TRBV2 and J usage is TRBJ2-3, with 10 bases matching TRBD1. From germline, CDR1 is SNHLY and CDR2 FYNNEI. V was pared by 8 bases and J by 5 bases, with 10 bases of the junction left unmatched. The CDR3 runs to 15 residues. The chain's CDR3 is CASGGRQGAIDTQYF. The DNA of the CDR3 is TGTGCCAGCGGGGGGCGACAGGGGGCAATAGATACGCAGTATTTT.

The V call is TRBV4-2, the J call TRBJ1-1; TRBD1 might be the D (6 bases). CDR3 length: 16 amino acids. From germline, CDR1 is LGHNA and CDR2 YNFKEQ. V lost 1 base and J lost 4, with 16 bases in between. The DNA of the CDR3 is TGTGCCAGCAGCCAAGGGGACACTCAGGTGGGCACTGAAGCTTTCTTT. It encodes CASSQGDTQVGTEAFF.

The CDR3 sequence: CASSLAGGSYEQYF. The CDR3, as DNA: TGTGCCAGCAGCTTAGCAGGGGGATCCTACGAGCAGTACTTC. V is TRBV5-4 and J is TRBJ2-5, with TRBD1 identical over 7 bases. The better agreement between TRBJ2-7 and the DNA end casts doubt on the J call. In germline, CDR1 is SGHNT, CDR2 YYREEE (reference sequence). The CDR3 sequence is 14 residues long.

The chain employs TRBV7-2 and TRBJ1-5; D remains ambiguous. V was cut by 5 bases and J by 7 bases, with 12 bases left in between. The germline V gene encodes CDR1 SGHTA and CDR2 FQGNSA. The CDR3 length is 13 residues. The CDR3 DNA follows: TGTGCCAGCAGCCCCCCCCACAGCCAGCCCCAGCATTTT. Translation: CASSPPHSQPQHF.

This clone was seen only a few times. This rearrangement joins TRBV6-1 to TRBJ2-7; weak D call: TRBD1 (6 bases). V lost 8 bases to trimming and J lost 1 base, with 12 bases between them. CDR1 is MNHNS, CDR2 SASEGT, per germline. This CDR3 is built from 13 residues. The chain's CDR3 is CASGDTGSYEQYF. The CDR3, as DNA: TGTGCCAGCGGGGACACGGGGTCCTACGAGCAGTACTTC.

This rearrangement joins TRBV6-1 to TRBJ1-1, with D hard to call. CDR1 and CDR2 from the germline V gene are MNHNS and SASEGT. CDR3 length: 14 residues. With 8 bases removed from V and 3 bases from J, the gap between germline ends came to 16 bases. The CDR3 DNA sequence: TGTGCCAGCTGTCCCACCTATTCCGACACTGAAGCTTTCTTT. Residues: CASCPTYSDTEAFF.

The chain couples TRBV6-5 to TRBJ1-2; the D gene is possibly TRBD1 (6 bases). Per germline, CDR1 MNHEY and CDR2 SVGAGI. This CDR3 is built from 16 residues. The germline V and J ends were trimmed by 2 bases and 6 bases, with 19 bases remaining between them. CDR3 DNA sequence: TGTGCCAGCAGTTACAGGGGCCAGGGGCTTAGGAATGGCTACACCTTC. Protein: CASSYRGQGLRNGYTF.

The chain has TRBV15 and TRBJ1-2; 9 bases fit TRBD1. This CDR3 is built from 15 residues. Germline-derived CDR1 and CDR2 are LNHNV and YYDKDF (reference sequence). V lost 0 bases and J lost 5; bases outside the gene matches: 4. The CDR3 DNA follows: TGTGCCACCAGCAGAGATCCCGGGACAGGGTATGGCTACACCTTC. Protein product: CATSRDPGTGYGYTF.

The chain is built from TRBV28 and TRBJ1-3, with a weak D call TRBD1 (6 bases). Germline values: CDR1 MDHEN, CDR2 SYDVKM. V lost 4 bases, J lost 1 base, and 11 bases lay in between. The CDR3 has 15 residues. The DNA for the CDR3 is TGTGCCAGCAGTTCCCTGGGGGCATCTGGAAACACCATATATTTT. Protein product: CASSSLGASGNTIYF.

The chain is built from TRBV7-8 and TRBJ2-7; 7 bases are shared with TRBD1. Per germline, CDR1 SGHVS and CDR2 FQNEAQ. The CDR3 spans 16 residues. V lost 5 bases, J lost 0 bases, and 10 bases stayed unmatched. CDR3 region: CASSIKTGSTSYEQYF. The CDR3 DNA follows: TGTGCCAGCAGCATAAAGACAGGGAGTACCTCCTACGAGCAGTACTTC.

The V call is TRBV6-1, the J call TRBJ1-5, with D possibly being TRBD1 (6 bases). V shed 8 bases and J shed 1 base, with 9 bases lying between them. Germline values: CDR1 MNHNS, CDR2 SASEGT. The CDR3 has 13 residues. The CDR3 DNA reads as TGTGCCAGCGAACAGGGCAGCAATCAGCCCCAGCATTTT. It is translated as CASEQGSNQPQHF.

Written as DNA, the CDR3 is TGCGCCAGCAGCAGAACCGGGACAAATAATGAAAAACTGTTTTTT. Protein product: CASSRTGTNNEKLFF. The gene calls are TRBV5-1 and TRBJ1-4; a weak D match, TRBD1 (6 bases). Per germline, CDR1 SGHRS and CDR2 YFSETQ. V lost 4 bases and J lost 4, with 14 bases in between. This CDR3 has 15 amino acids.

V is TRBV6-1 and J is TRBJ2-1; D assignment may be TRBD1 or TRBD2 (5 bases each). The CDR3 is 12 residues long. Per germline, CDR1 MNHNS and CDR2 SASEGT. Trimming took off 10 bases at V and 9 bases at J, with 16 bases between the two ends. CDR3 DNA: TGTGCCACCACCCTCGGGGACGGTGAGCAGTTCTTC. It translates to CATTLGDGEQFF.

This sequence joins TRBV2 and TRBJ1-5; TRBD1 aligns across 7 bases. V shed 8 bases, J shed 0 bases, and the junction held 4 bases outside the gene matches. Germline values: CDR1 SNHLY, CDR2 FYNNEI. The CDR3 spans 14 residues. In DNA form, the CDR3 reads TGTGCCAGCGTACAGGGGAATAGCAATCAGCCCCAGCATTTT. Protein product: CASVQGNSNQPQHF.

The V and J genes are TRBV10-2 and TRBJ2-1, with D perhaps matching TRBD1 or TRBD2 (5 bases each). CDR3 length: 12 residues. Trimming removed 6 bases at V and 13 bases at J, with 16 bases between. From germline, CDR1 is WSHSY and CDR2 SAAADI. CDR3 DNA sequence: TGCGCCAGCAGAGGGACCGCCGGAGGACAGTTCTTC. This gives the protein CASRGTAGGQFF.

This clone was found a few times. This chain joins TRBV6-1 and TRBJ1-3; D is unresolved. The V end lost 6 bases, the J end lost 2 bases, and 5 bases lay between the germline ends. CDR3 length: 12 amino acids. The V gene's germline CDR1 is MNHNS and CDR2 SASEGT. The CDR3 sequence: CASSQTGNTIYF. CDR3 sequence (DNA): TGTGCCAGCAGCCAAACTGGAAACACCATATATTTT.